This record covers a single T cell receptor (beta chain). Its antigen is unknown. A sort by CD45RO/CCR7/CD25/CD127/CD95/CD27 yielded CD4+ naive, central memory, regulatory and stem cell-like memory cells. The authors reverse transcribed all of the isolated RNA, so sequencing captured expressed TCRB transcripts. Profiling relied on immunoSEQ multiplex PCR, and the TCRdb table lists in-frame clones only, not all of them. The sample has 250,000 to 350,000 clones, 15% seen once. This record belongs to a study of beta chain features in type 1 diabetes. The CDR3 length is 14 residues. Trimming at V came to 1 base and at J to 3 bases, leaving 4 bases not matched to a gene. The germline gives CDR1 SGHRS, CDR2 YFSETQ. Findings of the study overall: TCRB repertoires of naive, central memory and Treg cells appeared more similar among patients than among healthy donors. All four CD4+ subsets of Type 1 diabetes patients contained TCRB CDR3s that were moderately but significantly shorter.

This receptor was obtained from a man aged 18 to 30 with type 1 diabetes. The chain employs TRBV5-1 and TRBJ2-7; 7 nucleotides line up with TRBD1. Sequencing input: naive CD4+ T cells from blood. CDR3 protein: CASSLPGQNYEQYF. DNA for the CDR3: TGCGCCAGCAGCTTGCCGGGACAGAACTACGAGCAGTACTTC.